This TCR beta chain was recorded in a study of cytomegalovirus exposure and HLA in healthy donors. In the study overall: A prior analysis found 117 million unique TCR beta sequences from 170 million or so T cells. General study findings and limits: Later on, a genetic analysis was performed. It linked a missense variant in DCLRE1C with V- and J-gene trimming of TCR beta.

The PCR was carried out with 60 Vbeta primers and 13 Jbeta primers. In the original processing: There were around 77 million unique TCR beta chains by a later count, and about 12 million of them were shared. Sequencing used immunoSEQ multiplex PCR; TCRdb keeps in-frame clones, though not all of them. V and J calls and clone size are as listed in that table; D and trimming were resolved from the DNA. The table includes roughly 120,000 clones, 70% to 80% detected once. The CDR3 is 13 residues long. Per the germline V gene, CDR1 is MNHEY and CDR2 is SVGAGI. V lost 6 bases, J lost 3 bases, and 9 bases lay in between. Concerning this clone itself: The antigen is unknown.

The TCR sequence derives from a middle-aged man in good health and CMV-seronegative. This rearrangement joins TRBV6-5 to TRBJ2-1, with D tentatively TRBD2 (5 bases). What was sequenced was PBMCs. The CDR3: CASSPRGYNEQFF. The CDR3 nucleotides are TGTGCCAGCAGCCCCCGGGGCTACAATGAGCAGTTCTTC.